The rows below give T cell receptor beta chains drawn from one sample of a study of PD-L1 blockade in urothelial cancer. Assay used: immunoSEQ multiplex PCR; TCRdb lists only in-frame clones, some missing. The data contain more than 90,000 clones, 85% to 95% of them seen just once; the ten biggest clones take up around 4%. The input for sequencing was PBMCs, taken around atezolizumab (anti-PD-L1) treatment. The receptors were sampled from a man in his sixties with urothelial cancer. CDR3s include the opening cysteine and the closing phenylalanine or tryptophan. A D gene is named only where the DNA matches it firmly.

V	D	J	CDR3	DNA
TRBV5-4	.	TRBJ1-1	CASSLGQGITEAFF	TGTGCCAGCAGCTTGGGCCAGGGAATCACTGAAGCTTTCTTT
TRBV4-2	TRBD2	TRBJ2-5	CASSQRSGAQGTETQYF	TGTGCCAGCAGCCAGAGGAGCGGGGCCCAGGGCACAGAGACCCAGTACTTC
TRBV15	TRBD1	TRBJ2-3	CATSRGGLGGRGDTQYF	TGTGCCACCAGCAGAGGGGGTTTAGGGGGCCGAGGAGATACGCAGTATTTT
TRBV9	.	TRBJ2-3	CASSVDAGSTDTQYF	TGTGCCAGCAGCGTAGATGCGGGGAGCACAGATACGCAGTATTTT
TRBV7-2	TRBD1	TRBJ2-2	CASSLGGTATGELFF	TGTGCCAGCAGCTTAGGGGGGACAGCCACCGGGGAGCTGTTTTTT
TRBV2	TRBD2	TRBJ2-3	CASSDRGGADTQYF	TGTGCCAGCAGTGATCGCGGGGGGGCAGATACGCAGTATTTT
TRBV5-1	.	TRBJ2-1	CASSLRFTSQDNEQFF	TGCGCCAGCAGCTTGCGGTTTACTAGCCAGGACAATGAGCAGTTCTTC
TRBV30	.	TRBJ2-6	CAWATGFGANVLTF	TGTGCCTGGGCTACAGGGTTCGGGGCCAACGTCCTGACTTTC
TRBV4-1	.	TRBJ1-2	CASSQEGRGYYGYTF	TGCGCCAGCAGCCAAGAAGGAAGGGGATACTATGGCTACACCTTC
TRBV19	TRBD1	TRBJ1-5	CASSGGGYNQPQHF	TGTGCCAGTAGTGGAGGGGGCTACAATCAGCCCCAGCATTTT
TRBV4-3	TRBD2	TRBJ2-1	CASSPTSGSPNEQFF	TGCGCCAGCAGCCCGACTAGCGGGAGTCCCAATGAGCAGTTCTTC
TRBV6-5	.	TRBJ2-1	CASSYLSSSSYNEQFF	TGTGCCAGCAGTTACTTAAGCTCGAGCTCCTACAATGAGCAGTTCTTC
TRBV5-4	.	TRBJ2-5	CASSLGQQETQYF	TGTGCCAGCAGCTTGGGACAACAAGAGACCCAGTACTTC
TRBV6-1	TRBD2	TRBJ2-1	CASSGAGGPREQFF	TGTGCCAGCAGTGGGGCGGGGGGGCCCAGGGAGCAGTTCTTC
TRBV6-1	.	TRBJ1-1	CASSLDSYEAFF	TGTGCCAGCAGTTTGGACAGCTATGAAGCTTTCTTT